A single sample gave rise to the 13 T cell receptor beta chains below, sequenced in a study of blood T cell repertoires in COVID-19. This table comes from immunoSEQ multiplex PCR, and its TCRdb copy is limited to in-frame clones, with some not included. The sample gives 25,000 to 35,000 clones, approximately 80% of which show up once; around 25% is in the top ten. The specimen sequenced was peripheral blood. The receptors were gathered from a man aged 70 or older with active COVID-19.

The chain employs TRBV5-5 and TRBJ2-2, with a possible D match to TRBD2 (6 bases). Trimming cost V 4 bases and J 4 bases, with 14 bases left between them. The CDR3 has 15 amino acids. Germline CDR1 reads SGHKS; CDR2 reads YYEKEE (reference sequence). In DNA form, the CDR3 reads TGTGCCAGCAGCGTGACTAGAGAACCCACCGGGGAGCTGTTTTTT. Translated, it gives CASSVTREPTGELFF. Together with reference TRBV5-5 and TRBJ2-2, the CDR3 gives the full variable domain: DAGVTQSPTHLIKTRGQQVTLRCSPISGHKSVSWYQQVLGQGPQFIFQYYEKEERGRGNFPDRFSARQFPNYSSELNVNALLLGDSALYLCASSVTREPTGELFFGEGSRLTVL.

The chain joins TRBV6-1 to TRBJ2-1, with D possibly being TRBD2 (5 bases). V was clipped by 0 bases and J by 0 bases, with 12 bases between them. Germline loops: CDR1 MNHNS, CDR2 SASEGT. The length of the CDR3 is 17 residues. CDR3 DNA: TGTGCCAGCAGTGAAGCGCCCGGACGGGGCTCCTACAATGAGCAGTTCTTC. Translated: CASSEAPGRGSYNEQFF.

The V call is TRBV7-2, the J call TRBJ2-2; 8 bases fit TRBD2. Germline values: CDR1 SGHTA, CDR2 FQGNSA. Losses at the gene ends were 8 bases for V and 0 bases for J; bases not matched to a gene: 2. This CDR3 spans 14 amino acids. This CDR3 reads CASRGGTNTGELFF. The CDR3 DNA is TGTGCCAGCCGGGGGGGCACGAACACCGGGGAGCTGTTTTTT.

This clone showed up just a few times. This rearrangement joins TRBV7-3 to TRBJ2-1; D perhaps matches TRBD2 (6 bases). The ends were cut back, 1 base at V and 0 bases at J, with 22 bases in the middle. The CDR3 spans 20 residues. The germline V gene has CDR1 SGHTA and CDR2 FQGTGA. In DNA form, the CDR3 reads TGTGCCAGCAGCTTAAGGGGCGGGGAATTGAACCCTAGCTCCTACAATGAGCAGTTCTTC. Translation gives CASSLRGGELNPSSYNEQFF.

This chain connects TRBV6-2 or TRBV6-3 to TRBJ1-2; no clear D. The CDR3 runs to 15 residues. V gave up 2 bases and J gave up 4 bases, with 14 bases separating them. CDR1 MNHEY and CDR2 SVGEGT come from the germline V gene. CDR3 protein: CASSYNSPPLYGYTF. CDR3 DNA: TGTGCCAGCAGTTACAACTCCCCACCCCTCTATGGCTACACCTTC.

J is TRBJ2-3 and V is TRBV9, with 7 positions matching TRBD2. V shed 4 bases and J 0 bases; nucleotides not matched to a gene: 14. The germline gives CDR1 SGDLS, CDR2 YYNGEE. This CDR3 comprises 18 residues. This CDR3 reads CASSRRPAAGLSTDTQYF. In DNA form, the CDR3 reads TGTGCCAGCAGCAGACGTCCCGCAGCGGGACTTAGCACAGATACGCAGTATTTT.

This clone has a handful of counts. J is TRBJ2-3 and V is TRBV2; 9 nucleotides match TRBD2. V gave up 4 bases and J gave up 6 bases; unmatched junction bases: 11. Germline-derived CDR1 and CDR2 are SNHLY and FYNNEI. The CDR3 length is 16 residues. The DNA of the CDR3 is TGTGCCAGCAGTGCTTCCGACGCGGGGGGGTGGGATACGCAGTATTTT. This gives the protein CASSASDAGGWDTQYF.

The chain carries TRBV30 and TRBJ2-2, with 16 positions matching TRBD2. With V trimmed by 6 bases and J by 4 bases, 8 bases remained unmatched. The V gene's germline CDR1 is GTSNPN and CDR2 SVGIG (reference sequence). The CDR3 extends over 17 amino acids. The CDR3 region is CACPGLAGGRGTGELFF. CDR3 DNA: TGTGCCTGTCCGGGACTAGCGGGAGGGAGGGGCACCGGGGAGCTGTTTTTT.

This clone was picked up a small number of times. The chain is built from TRBV6-5 and TRBJ1-1; 7 nucleotides line up with TRBD1. With V trimmed by 7 bases and J by 3 bases, 5 bases remained unmatched. The germline V gene encodes CDR1 MNHEY and CDR2 SVGAGI. The CDR3 runs 13 residues. The CDR3 DNA follows: TGTGCCAGCACCAAACAGGGGCACACTGAAGCTTTCTTT. This codes for CASTKQGHTEAFF.

The V and J genes are TRBV2 and TRBJ2-5; a weak D match, TRBD2 (5 bases). This CDR3 spans 17 amino acids. The germline CDR1 and CDR2 sequences are SNHLY and FYNNEI. Trimming cost V 0 bases and J 2 bases, with 16 bases left between them. CDR3 bases: TGTGCCAGCAGTGAAGCGCGAGGGCCAGGACCGCAAGAGACCCAGTACTTC. Translating gives CASSEARGPGPQETQYF.

The V call is TRBV5-8, the J call TRBJ2-3; D gene uncertain. Germline V gene lookup returns CDR1 SGHTS and CDR2 YDEGEE. This CDR3 spans 17 amino acids. V lost 0 bases to trimming and J lost 2 bases, with 16 bases between them. The CDR3 spells CASSLVQSRIHTDTQYF. As DNA, the CDR3 is TGTGCCAGCAGCTTGGTACAGAGCCGAATCCACACAGATACGCAGTATTTT.

This clone has a single count. The chain uses TRBV29-1 and TRBJ2-7, with TRBD1 matching 7 bases. In germline, CDR1 is SQVTM, CDR2 ANQGSEA. Losses at the gene ends were 4 bases for V and 3 bases for J; bases not matched to a gene: 12. The CDR3 contains 15 residues. CDR3 amino acids: CSVGGVGTDFYEQYF. In nucleotides, the CDR3 is TGCAGCGTTGGAGGGGTCGGGACAGACTTCTACGAGCAGTACTTC.

This clone was recorded once. V and J are TRBV10-3 and TRBJ1-1; D not resolved. V lost 2 bases and J lost 2, with 9 bases in between. Germline-derived CDR1 and CDR2 are ENHRY and SYGVKD. CDR3 length: 14 amino acids. The CDR3 nucleotides are TGTGCCATCAGTGAGGAGGTGAGCAACACTGAAGCTTTCTTT. This gives the protein CAISEEVSNTEAFF.